A single sample gave rise to the 17 T cell receptor beta chains below, sequenced in a study of a mutant IDH1 vaccine in newly diagnosed glioma. The time point here: baseline, week 1 (first vaccination visit). Treatment denoted: pre-vaccination baseline after standard-of-care therapy. The table came from immunoSEQ multiplex PCR; TCRdb's copy has only in-frame clones and leaves some out. The table records 45,000 to 70,000 clones, 91% of them present only once. The material was PBMCs, obtained from a glioma patient treated with radiotherapy, temozolomide or both. The receptors shown here come from a man in his fifties with glioma.

The CDR3: CASSELADTEAFF. CDR3 nucleotide sequence: TGCGCCAGCAGTGAGTTGGCGGACACTGAAGCTTTCTTT. The V gene is TRBV10-1, the J gene TRBJ1-1; D not certain. Trimming took off 1 base at V and 3 bases at J, with 6 bases between the two ends. Germline-derived CDR1 and CDR2 are WNHNN and SYGVQD (reference sequence). This CDR3 comprises 13 residues.

The rearrangement joins TRBV5-1 to TRBJ2-7; unclear D gene. In germline, CDR1 is SGHRS, CDR2 YFSETQ. This CDR3 is built from 13 residues. Trimming removed 1 base at V and 4 bases at J, with 9 bases between. The CDR3 reads CASSLTDGYEQYF. The CDR3 DNA sequence: TGCGCCAGCAGCTTGACGGACGGATACGAGCAGTACTTC. Filled out from reference TRBV5-1 and TRBJ2-7, the complete variable domain reads KAGVTQTPRYLIKTRGQQVTLSCSPISGHRSVSWYQQTPGQGLQFLFEYFSETQRNKGNFPGRFSGRQFSNSRSEMNVSTLELGDSALYLCASSLTDGYEQYFGPGTRLTVT.

The chain couples TRBV12-1 to TRBJ1-2; the table's D call, TRBD1, has no DNA check behind it. TRBV12-1 corresponds to a pseudogene. The CDR3 contains 14 residues. The CDR3 coding sequence is TGTGCCAGCAGCGTCCCCTTGGACAGGGTTGGCTACACCTTC. Encoded protein: CASSVPLDRVGYTF.

The CDR3 region has the DNA TGTGCCAGCAGCTTGGCGGGAGGGGCGGTCTCGACCCTCCACTTT. Protein: CASSLAGGAVSTLHF. The chain links TRBV5-4 to TRBJ1-6, with D tentatively TRBD1 (5 bases). The CDR3 extends over 15 amino acids. CDR1 SGHNT and CDR2 YYREEE come from the germline V gene (reference sequence). The ends were cut back, 0 bases at V and 14 bases at J, with 18 bases in the middle.

This sequence joins TRBV5-1 and TRBJ2-7, with D possibly TRBD1 on 5 matching bases. V was shortened by 0 bases and J by 5 bases, with 12 bases between the two germline ends. Germline V gene lookup returns CDR1 SGHRS and CDR2 YFSETQ. The CDR3 is 14 residues long. The CDR3, as DNA: TGCGCCAGCAGCTTGGATCCCACCAGGGACGAGCAGTACTTC. This gives the protein CASSLDPTRDEQYF. The variable domain in full, completed from reference TRBV5-1 and TRBJ2-7, reads KAGVTQTPRYLIKTRGQQVTLSCSPISGHRSVSWYQQTPGQGLQFLFEYFSETQRNKGNFPGRFSGRQFSNSRSEMNVSTLELGDSALYLCASSLDPTRDEQYFGPGTRLTVT.

The J gene is TRBJ1-1, the V gene TRBV27, with a weak D call TRBD1 (5 bases). The length of the CDR3 is 14 residues. Germline V lookup: CDR1 MNHEY, CDR2 SMNVEV (reference sequence). Trimming took off 4 bases at V and 0 bases at J, with 9 bases between the two ends. CDR3 region: CASSSGTLNTEAFF. Written as DNA, the CDR3 is TGTGCCAGCAGTTCCGGGACTTTGAACACTGAAGCTTTCTTT.

The chain joins TRBV29-1 to TRBJ1-2, with TRBD1 matching over 8 bases. This CDR3 region has 12 residues. The V gene end was trimmed by 4 bases and the J gene end by 2 bases; junction bases not matched to a gene: 0. In germline, CDR1 is SQVTM, CDR2 ANQGSEA. The CDR3 nucleotides read TGCAGCGTTGGGGACAGGAACTATGGCTACACCTTC. The encoded protein is CSVGDRNYGYTF.

In nucleotides, the CDR3 is TGTGCCAGTAGTGCCCCCGAGACTTGGGTCTATGGCTACACCTTC. As protein: CASSAPETWVYGYTF. V usage is TRBV19 and J usage is TRBJ1-2; the D is unclear. V was pared by 5 bases and J by 4 bases, with 17 bases between. The germline V gene has CDR1 LNHDA and CDR2 SQIVND (reference sequence). The CDR3 consists of 15 residues. The complete variable domain, with remaining parts taken from reference TRBV19 and TRBJ1-2, reads DGGITQSPKYLFRKEGQNVTLSCEQNLNHDAMYWYRQDPGQGLRLIYYSQIVNDFQKGDIAEGYSVSREKKESFPLTVTSAQKNPTAFYLCASSAPETWVYGYTFGSGTRLTVV.

The V gene is TRBV28, the J gene TRBJ1-1, with D uncertain. Trimming pared 3 bases from V and 12 bases from J, leaving 20 bases between. CDR1 is MDHEN and CDR2 is SYDVKM in the germline V gene. The CDR3 runs 14 residues. This chain's CDR3 is CASSFRRERGRTFF. CDR3 nucleotides: TGTGCCAGCAGTTTCCGAAGGGAACGCGGGCGGACTTTCTTT.

V and J are TRBV11-2 and TRBJ2-7, with TRBD1 matching over 7 bases. The V gene's germline CDR1 is SGHAT and CDR2 FQNNGV. The CDR3 is 16 residues long. The trim removed 1 base at V and 1 base at J, leaving 7 bases unmatched. The CDR3 DNA reads as TGTGCCAGCAGCTTAGTCGGGACAGAACCTTCCTACGAGCAGTACTTC. Its translation is CASSLVGTEPSYEQYF.

This clone was seen only a few times. The CDR3, as DNA: TGCGCCAGCAGCCAAGATCCGGCGGTTGCAACTAATGAAAAACTGTTTTTT. Protein sequence: CASSQDPAVATNEKLFF. V and J are TRBV4-3 and TRBJ1-4; D unresolved. The CDR3 covers 17 residues. Germline V gene data show CDR1 as LGHNA and CDR2 as YSLEER. The ends were cut back, 0 bases at V and 0 bases at J, with 11 bases in the middle.

The chain employs TRBV9 and TRBJ2-6; no clear D gene. V lost 3 bases, J lost 3 bases, and 13 bases lay in between. In germline, CDR1 is SGDLS, CDR2 YYNGEE. This CDR3 comprises 16 residues. CDR3 DNA sequence: TGTGCCAGCAGCGCCGGATGGCTGGGTGGGGCCAACGTCCTGACTTTC. Encoded protein: CASSAGWLGGANVLTF. The full variable domain, in which reference TRBV9 and TRBJ2-6 provide the parts outside the CDR3, is DSGVTQTPKHLITATGQRVTLRCSPRSGDLSVYWYQQSLDQGLQFLIQYYNGEERAKGNILERFSAQQFPDLHSELNLSSLELGDSALYFCASSAGWLGGANVLTFGAGSRLTVL.

The J gene is TRBJ1-1, the V gene TRBV27; TRBD1 matches at 9 bases. The CDR3 loop spans 16 amino acids. The J segment lost 1 base and the V segment lost 3 bases, leaving 6 bases of the junction unmatched. Per the germline V gene, CDR1 is MNHEY and CDR2 is SMNVEV (reference sequence). The CDR3 protein is CASSLRQGVANTEAFF. The CDR3 DNA sequence: TGTGCCAGCAGTTTGAGACAGGGGGTTGCGAACACTGAAGCTTTCTTT.

The chain is built from TRBV7-6 and TRBJ1-5; 10 bases fit TRBD1. This CDR3 region has 19 residues. The V and J ends lost 5 bases and 1 base, in that order; junction bases with no gene match: 14. From germline, CDR1 is SGHVS and CDR2 FNYEAQ. For the CDR3, the DNA is TGTGCCAGCAGCGGAAAGGGTATACCGGGACAGGGGAGCAATCAGCCCCAGCATTTT. This codes for CASSGKGIPGQGSNQPQHF. The variable domain in full, with the rest retrieved from reference TRBV7-6 and TRBJ1-5, is GAGVSQSPRYKVTKRGQDVALRCDPISGHVSLYWYRQALGQGPEFLTYFNYEAQQDKSGLPNDRFSAERPEGSISTLTIQRTEQRDSAMYRCASSGKGIPGQGSNQPQHFGDGTRLSIL.

This rearrangement joins TRBV14 to TRBJ1-2, with a possible D match to TRBD1 (6 bases). V was shortened by 1 base and J by 8 bases, with 11 bases between the two germline ends. This CDR3 is 13 amino acids long. CDR1 is SGHDN and CDR2 is FVKESK in the germline V gene. CDR3 nucleotides: TGTGCCAGCAGCCAAGCTCAGGGGTGGGGCTACACCTTC. Translating gives CASSQAQGWGYTF.

The J gene is TRBJ2-3, the V gene TRBV6-5; D is unresolved. V dropped 4 bases and J dropped 9 bases, with 14 bases sitting between them. The CDR3 totals 13 residues. Germline V gene data show CDR1 as MNHEY and CDR2 as SVGAGI. CDR3 protein: CASSSGLSRTQYF. The DNA for the CDR3 is TGTGCCAGCAGTTCCGGTTTGAGTCGGACGCAGTATTTT.

The gene calls are TRBV19 and TRBJ2-4; unclear D gene. Per the germline V gene, CDR1 is LNHDA and CDR2 is SQIVND (reference sequence). The CDR3 sequence is 16 residues long. Between the trimmed V and J ends, which lost 6 bases and 0 bases, there was a span of 15 bases. CDR3 coding DNA: TGTGCCAGTAGCGGCGACGGAAGATTAGCCAAAAACATTCAGTACTTC. This encodes CASSGDGRLAKNIQYF.